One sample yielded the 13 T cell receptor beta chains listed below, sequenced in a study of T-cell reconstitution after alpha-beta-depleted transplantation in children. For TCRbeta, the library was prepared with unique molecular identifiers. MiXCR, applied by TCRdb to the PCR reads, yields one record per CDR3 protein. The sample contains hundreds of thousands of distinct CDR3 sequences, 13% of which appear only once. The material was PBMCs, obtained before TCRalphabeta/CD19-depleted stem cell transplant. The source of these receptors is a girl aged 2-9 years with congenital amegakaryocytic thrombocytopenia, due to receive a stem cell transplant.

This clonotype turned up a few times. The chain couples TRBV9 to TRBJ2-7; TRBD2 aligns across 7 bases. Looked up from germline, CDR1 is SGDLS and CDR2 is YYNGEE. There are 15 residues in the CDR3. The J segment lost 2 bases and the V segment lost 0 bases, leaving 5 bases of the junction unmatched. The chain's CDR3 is CASSVDGGGTYEQYF. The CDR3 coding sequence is TGTGCCAGCAGCGTAGATGGGGGAGGGACCTACGAGCAGTACTTC.

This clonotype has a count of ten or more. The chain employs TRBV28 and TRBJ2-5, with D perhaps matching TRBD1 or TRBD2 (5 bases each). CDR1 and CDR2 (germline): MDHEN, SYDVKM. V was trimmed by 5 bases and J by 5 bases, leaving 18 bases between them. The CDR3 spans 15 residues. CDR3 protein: CASSQNPGPRETQYF. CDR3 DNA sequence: TGTGCCAGCAGTCAAAACCCGGGGCCCAGGGAGACCCAGTACTTC. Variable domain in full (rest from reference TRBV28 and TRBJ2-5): DVKVTQSSRYLVKRTGEKVFLECVQDMDHENMFWYRQDPGLGLRLIYFSYDVKMKEKGDIPEGYSVSREKKERFSLILESASTNQTSMYLCASSQNPGPRETQYFGPGTRLLVL.

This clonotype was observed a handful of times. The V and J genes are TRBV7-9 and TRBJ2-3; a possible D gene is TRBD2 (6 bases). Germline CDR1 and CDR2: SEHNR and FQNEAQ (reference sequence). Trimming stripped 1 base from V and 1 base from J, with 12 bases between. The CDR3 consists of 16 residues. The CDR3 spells CASSLGISGRTDTQYF. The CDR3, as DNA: TGTGCCAGCAGCTTAGGGATTAGCGGACGCACAGATACGCAGTATTTT.

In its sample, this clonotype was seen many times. The CDR3 nucleotides read TGTGCCAGCAGCTATAATAGCGGGGACGACACCGGGGAGCTGTTTTTT. This codes for CASSYNSGDDTGELFF. The chain couples TRBV7-2 to TRBJ2-2; 8 positions agree with TRBD2. CDR3 length: 16 residues. The germline CDR1 and CDR2 sequences are SGHTA and FQGNSA. Unmatched junction bases numbered 7, after V lost 4 bases and J lost 3 bases. The entire variable domain, with the rest obtained from reference TRBV7-2 and TRBJ2-2, is as follows: GAGVSQSPSNKVTEKGKDVELRCDPISGHTALYWYRQSLGQGLEFLIYFQGNSAPDKSGLPSDRFSAERTGGSVSTLTIQRTQQEDSAVYLCASSYNSGDDTGELFFGEGSRLTVL.

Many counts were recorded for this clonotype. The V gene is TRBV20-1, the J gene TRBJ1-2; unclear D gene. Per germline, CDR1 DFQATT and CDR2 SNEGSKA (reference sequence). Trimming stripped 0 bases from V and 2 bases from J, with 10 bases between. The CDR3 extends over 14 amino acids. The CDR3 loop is CSARDFSGNYGYTF. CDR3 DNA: TGCAGTGCTAGAGATTTTTCGGGCAACTATGGCTACACCTTC.

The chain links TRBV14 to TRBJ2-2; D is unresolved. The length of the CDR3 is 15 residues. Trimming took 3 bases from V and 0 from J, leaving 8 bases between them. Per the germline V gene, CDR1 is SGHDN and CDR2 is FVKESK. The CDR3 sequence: CASSHTGPNTGELFF. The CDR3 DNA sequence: TGTGCCAGCAGCCATACGGGTCCGAACACCGGGGAGCTGTTTTTT.

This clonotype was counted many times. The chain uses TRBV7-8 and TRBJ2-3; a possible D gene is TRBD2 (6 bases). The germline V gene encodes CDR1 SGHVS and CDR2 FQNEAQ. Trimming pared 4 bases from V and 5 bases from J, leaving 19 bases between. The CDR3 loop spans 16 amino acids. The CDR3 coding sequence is TGTGCCAGCAGCTCCGGGCCTCGGGAGTGGGGAGATACGCAGTATTTT. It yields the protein CASSSGPREWGDTQYF. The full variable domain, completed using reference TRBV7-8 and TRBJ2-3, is GAGVSQSPRYKVAKRGQDVALRCDPISGHVSLFWYQQALGQGPEFLTYFQNEAQLDKSGLPSDRFFAERPEGSVSTLKIQRTQQEDSAVYLCASSSGPREWGDTQYFGPGTRLTVL.

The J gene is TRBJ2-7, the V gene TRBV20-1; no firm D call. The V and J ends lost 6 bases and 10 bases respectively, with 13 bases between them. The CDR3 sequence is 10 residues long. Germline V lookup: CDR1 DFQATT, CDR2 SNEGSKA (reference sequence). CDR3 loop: CSALGPVQYF. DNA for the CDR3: TGCAGTGCCCTCGGACCCGTACAGTACTTC.

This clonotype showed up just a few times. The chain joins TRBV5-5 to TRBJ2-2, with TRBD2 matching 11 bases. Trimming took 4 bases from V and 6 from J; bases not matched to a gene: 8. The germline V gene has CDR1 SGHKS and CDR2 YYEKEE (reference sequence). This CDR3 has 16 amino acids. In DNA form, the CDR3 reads TGTGCCAGCAGCCGCGTACTAGCGGGAGCGGCCGGGGAGCTGTTTTTT. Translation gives CASSRVLAGAAGELFF.

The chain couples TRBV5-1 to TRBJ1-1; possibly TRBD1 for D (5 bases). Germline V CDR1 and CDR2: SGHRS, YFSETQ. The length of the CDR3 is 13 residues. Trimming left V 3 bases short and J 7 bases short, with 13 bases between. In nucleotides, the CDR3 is TGCGCCAGCAGCTCCCCGGAAGACAGTGAAGCTTTCTTT. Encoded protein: CASSSPEDSEAFF. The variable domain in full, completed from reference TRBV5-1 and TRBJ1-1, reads KAGVTQTPRYLIKTRGQQVTLSCSPISGHRSVSWYQQTPGQGLQFLFEYFSETQRNKGNFPGRFSGRQFSNSRSEMNVSTLELGDSALYLCASSSPEDSEAFFGQGTRLTVV.

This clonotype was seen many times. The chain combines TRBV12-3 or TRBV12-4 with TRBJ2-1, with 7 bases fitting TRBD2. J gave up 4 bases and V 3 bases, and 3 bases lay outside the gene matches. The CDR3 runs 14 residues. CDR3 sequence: CASSFAGVYNEQFF. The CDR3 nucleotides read TGTGCCAGCAGTTTTGCGGGAGTGTACAATGAGCAGTTCTTC.

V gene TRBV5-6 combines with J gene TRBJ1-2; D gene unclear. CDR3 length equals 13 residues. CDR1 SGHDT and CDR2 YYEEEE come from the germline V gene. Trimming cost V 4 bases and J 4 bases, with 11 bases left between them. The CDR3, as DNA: TGTGCCAGCAGCCTGACGGACTTCTATGGCTACACCTTC. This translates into CASSLTDFYGYTF.

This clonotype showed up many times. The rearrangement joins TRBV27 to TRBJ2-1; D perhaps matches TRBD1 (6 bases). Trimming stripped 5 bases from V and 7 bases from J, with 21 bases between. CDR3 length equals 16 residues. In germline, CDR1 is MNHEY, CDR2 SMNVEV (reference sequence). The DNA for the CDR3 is TGTGCCAGCAGTCTAACCCGGGACACTTCTTGGAATGAGCAGTTCTTC. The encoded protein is CASSLTRDTSWNEQFF.